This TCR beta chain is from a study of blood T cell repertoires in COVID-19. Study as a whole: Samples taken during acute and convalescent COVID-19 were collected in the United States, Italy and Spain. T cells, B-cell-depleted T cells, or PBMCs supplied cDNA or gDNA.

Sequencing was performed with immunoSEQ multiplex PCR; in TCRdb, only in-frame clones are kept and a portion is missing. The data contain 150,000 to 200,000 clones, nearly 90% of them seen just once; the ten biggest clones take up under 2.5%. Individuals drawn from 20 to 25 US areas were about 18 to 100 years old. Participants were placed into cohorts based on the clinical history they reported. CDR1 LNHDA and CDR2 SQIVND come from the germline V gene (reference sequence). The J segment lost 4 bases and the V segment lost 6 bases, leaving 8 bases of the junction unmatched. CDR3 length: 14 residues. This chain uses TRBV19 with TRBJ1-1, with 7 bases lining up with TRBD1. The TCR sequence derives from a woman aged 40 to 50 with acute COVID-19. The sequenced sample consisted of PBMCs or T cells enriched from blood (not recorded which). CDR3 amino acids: CASRTSGGRTEAFF. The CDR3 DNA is TGTGCCAGTAGGACATCAGGGGGTCGCACTGAAGCTTTCTTT.